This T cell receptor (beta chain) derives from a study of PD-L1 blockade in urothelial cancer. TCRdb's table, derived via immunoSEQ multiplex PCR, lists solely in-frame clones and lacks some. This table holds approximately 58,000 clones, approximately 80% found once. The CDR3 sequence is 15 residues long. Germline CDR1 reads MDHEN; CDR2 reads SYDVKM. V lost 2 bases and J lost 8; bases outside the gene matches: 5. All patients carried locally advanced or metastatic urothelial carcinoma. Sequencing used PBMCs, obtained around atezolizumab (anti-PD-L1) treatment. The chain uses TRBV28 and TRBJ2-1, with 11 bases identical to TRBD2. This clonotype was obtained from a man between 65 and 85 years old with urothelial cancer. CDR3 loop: CASSLATSGRDEQFF. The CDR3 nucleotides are TGTGCCAGCAGTTTAGCAACTAGCGGGAGAGATGAGCAGTTCTTC.